The clone carrying this T cell receptor (beta chain) was seen a single time. CDR1 is MDHEN and CDR2 is SYDVKM in the germline V gene. The CDR3 totals 12 residues. Deletions cut 5 bases from V and 5 bases from J, with 7 bases between. This sample was taken from a study of CD8 T cells in Susac syndrome. TEMRA cells were FACS-enriched, with CD8+ and CD4+ T cells isolated negatively. Random hexamers served to reverse transcribe roughly 0.45 to 1 ug RNA. The TCR beta CDR3 was amplified by immunoSEQ multiplex PCR across 54 Vbeta, 13 Jbeta. TCRdb itself ran the immunoSEQ multiplex PCR reads through MiXCR, one entry per CDR3 protein. The data hold about 100,000 distinct CDR3 sequences, with 95% observed a single time.

Sample: CD8+ T cells from PBMCs. The J gene is TRBJ2-1, the V gene TRBV28, with D uncertain. The sequence derives from a human donor with Susac syndrome. CDR3 amino acids: CASSLDDNEQFF. Here the CDR3 DNA reads TGTGCCAGCAGTCTAGACGACAATGAGCAGTTCTTC.